This T cell receptor beta chain was sequenced during a study of shared clonotypes between healthy human individuals. Only CD45RO-negative cells positively selected for CCR7 counted as naive CD8 cells, so terminally differentiated effector memory CD45RA+ cells were excluded. Profiling relied on immunoSEQ multiplex PCR, and the TCRdb table lists in-frame clones only, not all of them. The table has about 2.2 million clones, about 93% seen once. The sequence derives from a man younger than 35 in good health. Some clones in this sample may be carry-over from other donors' samples. Sequenced sample: naive CD8+ T cells from PBMCs.

CDR3 region: CASKGGRDTQYF. CDR3 nucleotides: TGTGCCAGCAAGGGTGGTCGAGATACGCAGTATTTT. The chain carries TRBV25-1 and TRBJ2-3, with unresolved D. Trimming shortened V by 7 bases and J by 5 bases, and 10 bases separated the two germline ends. This CDR3 is built from 12 residues. Germline CDR1 MGHDK, CDR2 SYGVNS.